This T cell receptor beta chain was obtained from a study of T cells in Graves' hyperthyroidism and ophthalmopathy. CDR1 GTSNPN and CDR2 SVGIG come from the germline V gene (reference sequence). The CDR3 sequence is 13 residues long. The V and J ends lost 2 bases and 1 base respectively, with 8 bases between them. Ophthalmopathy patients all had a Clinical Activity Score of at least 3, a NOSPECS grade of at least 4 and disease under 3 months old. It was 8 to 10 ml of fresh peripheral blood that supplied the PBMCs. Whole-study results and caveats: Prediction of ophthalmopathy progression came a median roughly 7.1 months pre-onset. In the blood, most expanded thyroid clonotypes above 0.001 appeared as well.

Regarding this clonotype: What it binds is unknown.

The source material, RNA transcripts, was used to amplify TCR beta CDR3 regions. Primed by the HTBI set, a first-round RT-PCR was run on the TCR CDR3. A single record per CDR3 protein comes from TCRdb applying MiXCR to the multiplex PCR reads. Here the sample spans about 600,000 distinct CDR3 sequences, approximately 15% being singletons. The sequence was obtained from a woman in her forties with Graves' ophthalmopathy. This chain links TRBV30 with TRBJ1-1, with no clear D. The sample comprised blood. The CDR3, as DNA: TGTGCCTGGAGTTTAATGGGGAACACTGAAGCTTTCTTT. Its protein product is CAWSLMGNTEAFF.